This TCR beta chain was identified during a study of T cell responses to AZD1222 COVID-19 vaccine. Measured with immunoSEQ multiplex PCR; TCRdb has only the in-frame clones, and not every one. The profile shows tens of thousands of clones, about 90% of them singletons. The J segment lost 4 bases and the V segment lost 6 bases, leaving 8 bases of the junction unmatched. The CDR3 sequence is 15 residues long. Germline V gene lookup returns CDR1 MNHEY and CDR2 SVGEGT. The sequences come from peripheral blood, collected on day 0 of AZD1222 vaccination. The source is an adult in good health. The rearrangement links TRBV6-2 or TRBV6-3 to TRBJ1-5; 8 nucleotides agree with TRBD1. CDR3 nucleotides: TGTGCCAGCAGCCCCGGGACAGGTCGAAATCAGCCCCAGCATTTT. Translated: CASSPGTGRNQPQHF.